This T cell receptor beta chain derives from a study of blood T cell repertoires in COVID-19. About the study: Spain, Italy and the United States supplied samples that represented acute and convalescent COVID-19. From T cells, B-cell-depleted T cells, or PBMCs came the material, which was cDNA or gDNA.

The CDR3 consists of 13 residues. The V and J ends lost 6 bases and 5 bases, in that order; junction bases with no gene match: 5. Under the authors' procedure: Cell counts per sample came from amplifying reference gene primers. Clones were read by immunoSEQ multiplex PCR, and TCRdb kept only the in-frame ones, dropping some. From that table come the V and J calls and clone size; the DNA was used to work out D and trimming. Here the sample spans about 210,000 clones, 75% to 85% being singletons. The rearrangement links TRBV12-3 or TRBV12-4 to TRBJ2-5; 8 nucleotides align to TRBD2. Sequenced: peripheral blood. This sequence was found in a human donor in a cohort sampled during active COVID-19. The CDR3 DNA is TGTGCCAGCAGCCCGGGACTAGAGGAGACCCAGTACTTC. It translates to CASSPGLEETQYF.